These 20 T cell receptor beta chains originate from one sample sequenced in a study of blood T cell repertoires in COVID-19 (dated by TCRdb to the early 2020s). Library generation was performed with the immunoSEQ multiplex PCR assay. The source is immuneACCESS, and TCRdb retained only in-frame sequences with V and J called. Part of the clones is not carried over; for the studies checked, unresolved V genes explain less than half of this, and the remainder is unexplained. Here the sample has approximately 120,000 clones; over 60% occur a single time. Clones ranked in the top ten supply about 39% of the sample. Material for sequencing was peripheral blood. These TCRs come from a middle-aged man with active or convalescent COVID-19.

This clone has ten or more counts. This CDR3 is CASSLAAGGSYQETQYF. Here the CDR3 DNA reads TGCGCCAGCAGCTTGGCCGCGGGCGGGAGTTACCAAGAGACCCAGTACTTC. This sequence joins TRBV5-1 and TRBJ2-5, with 7 bases that match TRBD2. The V gene's germline CDR1 is SGHRS and CDR2 YFSETQ. The CDR3 has 17 residues. J was trimmed by 0 bases and V by 0 bases; bases with no gene match: 8.

The chain employs TRBV3-1 (or the pseudogene TRBV3-2) and TRBJ2-5; TRBD1 matches 7 bases. Germline V gene sequence: CDR1 LGHDT, CDR2 YNNKEL (reference sequence). This CDR3 contains 14 residues. V lost 1 base to trimming and J lost 9 bases; unmatched junction nucleotides: 8. CDR3 region: CASSQGDSGSAQYF. For the CDR3, the DNA is TGTGCCAGCAGCCAAGGGGACAGCGGATCGGCCCAGTACTTC.

Regarding this clone: This sample includes further DNA sequences coding for the same CDR3. The V and J genes are TRBV12-3 or TRBV12-4 and TRBJ1-5; tentatively, D is TRBD1 (6 bases). This CDR3 comprises 13 residues. Trimming cost V 6 bases and J 4 bases, with 10 bases left between them. The CDR3 bases are TGTGCCAGCAGCGGGCAGGGGAATCAGCCCCAGCATTTT. Its protein is CASSGQGNQPQHF.

This chain uses TRBV24-1 with TRBJ2-5; no firm D call. CDR3 length: 13 residues. Germline-derived CDR1 and CDR2 are KGHDR and SFDVKD. Trimming shortened V by 3 bases and J by 4 bases, and 8 bases separated the two germline ends. DNA for the CDR3: TGTGCCACCAGTGATCCTCCCTCAGAGACCCAGTACTTC. Protein product: CATSDPPSETQYF.

The rearrangement uses TRBV18 and TRBJ1-2; possibly TRBD1 for D (6 bases). Trimming pared 2 bases from V and 4 bases from J, leaving 11 bases between. The germline gives CDR1 KGHSH, CDR2 LQKENI. The CDR3 runs to 14 residues. The CDR3 DNA reads TGTGCCAGCTCACCAAACAGGGATTTCTATGGCTACACCTTC. Its translation is CASSPNRDFYGYTF. The whole variable domain, filled in from reference TRBV18 and TRBJ1-2, reads NAGVMQNPRHLVRRRGQEARLRCSPMKGHSHVYWYRQLPEEGLKFMVYLQKENIIDESGMPKERFSAEFPKEGPSILRIQQVVRGDSAAYFCASSPNRDFYGYTFGSGTRLTVV.

This chain uses TRBV7-2 with TRBJ1-6; the D is unclear. The CDR3 runs 15 residues. Trimming removed 1 base from V and 8 bases from J, with 12 bases in between. Germline lookup yields CDR1 SGHTA and CDR2 FQGNSA. For the CDR3, the DNA is TGTGCCAGCAGCTTAGGAGGCAGAGGCGATTCACCCCTCCACTTT. Amino acids: CASSLGGRGDSPLHF.

The chain joins TRBV5-1 to TRBJ1-1; D gene uncertain. V was clipped by 4 bases and J by 0 bases, with 10 bases between them. From germline, CDR1 is SGHRS and CDR2 YFSETQ. This CDR3 has 14 amino acids. CDR3 protein: CASSVQNMNTEAFF. The CDR3 region has the DNA TGCGCCAGCAGCGTACAGAATATGAACACTGAAGCTTTCTTT.

The rearrangement uses TRBV30 and TRBJ1-4; 8 bases agree with TRBD1. The V gene's germline CDR1 is GTSNPN and CDR2 SVGIG (reference sequence). The CDR3 runs to 14 residues. The V gene end was trimmed by 2 bases and the J gene end by 4 bases; junction bases not matched to a gene: 3. In DNA, the CDR3 is TGTGCCTGGAGTACCGACAGGGGTAATGAAAAACTGTTTTTT. Protein: CAWSTDRGNEKLFF.

The chain combines TRBV28 with TRBJ2-1, with D possibly matching TRBD2 (5 bases). This CDR3 is 13 amino acids long. Trimming took off 8 bases at V and 3 bases at J, with 11 bases between the two ends. The germline gives CDR1 MDHEN, CDR2 SYDVKM. The CDR3 DNA reads as TGTGCCAGCGTCCCCAGCGGCTACAATGAGCAGTTCTTC. It translates to CASVPSGYNEQFF.

The chain uses TRBV5-1 and TRBJ2-1; tentatively, D is TRBD2 (6 bases). V lost 0 bases and J 0 bases, leaving 19 bases between the germline ends. The CDR3 contains 19 residues. Germline loops: CDR1 SGHRS, CDR2 YFSETQ. This CDR3 reads CASSLVGSGGVGSYNEQFF. The DNA for the CDR3 is TGCGCCAGCAGCTTGGTGGGTAGCGGAGGGGTGGGCTCCTACAATGAGCAGTTCTTC.

This chain uses TRBV5-1 with TRBJ1-5; 11 positions match TRBD1. Trimming cost V 5 bases and J 6 bases; bases outside gene matches: 7. Looked up from germline, CDR1 is SGHRS and CDR2 is YFSETQ. The CDR3 consists of 15 residues. CDR3 loop: CASSTGTGGGQPQHF. Written as DNA, the CDR3 is TGCGCCAGCAGTACCGGGACAGGGGGAGGTCAGCCCCAGCATTTT.

The chain combines TRBV11-2 with TRBJ2-3, with TRBD1 matching 7 bases. Germline V gene data show CDR1 as SGHAT and CDR2 as FQNNGV. J lost 4 bases, V lost 0 bases, and 1 base had no gene match. CDR3 length equals 14 residues. The CDR3 protein is CASSLDQGADTQYF. The CDR3 coding sequence is TGTGCCAGCAGCTTAGATCAGGGGGCAGATACGCAGTATTTT.

This clone was detected a few times. The chain has TRBV10-3 and TRBJ1-4; D is ambiguous. The CDR3 runs to 13 residues. Germline assignment: CDR1 ENHRY and CDR2 SYGVKD. Trimming left V 3 bases short and J 7 bases short, with 9 bases between. The CDR3 here is CAISDVRGEKLFF. In DNA, the CDR3 is TGTGCCATCAGTGACGTCCGGGGTGAAAAACTGTTTTTT.

V and J are TRBV5-4 and TRBJ2-3; D is perhaps TRBD1 (6 bases). Germline lookup yields CDR1 SGHNT and CDR2 YYREEE (reference sequence). CDR3 length equals 15 residues. V shed 3 bases and J shed 6 bases, with 17 bases lying between them. The CDR3 DNA is TGTGCCAGCAGCTGGGGTGGACAGCGATCGGATACGCAGTATTTT. Translation: CASSWGGQRSDTQYF.

The chain employs TRBV30 and TRBJ1-2, with D tentatively TRBD1 (5 bases). V was pared by 0 bases and J by 7 bases, with 6 bases between. The V gene's germline CDR1 is GTSNPN and CDR2 SVGIG (reference sequence). CDR3 size: 11 residues. The CDR3 sequence is CAWSVGAGYTF. DNA of the CDR3: TGTGCCTGGAGTGTAGGGGCTGGCTACACCTTC.

CDR3 region: CAWSSRQGAGYTF. In nucleotides, the CDR3 is TGTGCCTGGAGTTCCCGGCAGGGTGCTGGCTACACCTTC. The chain recombines TRBV30 with TRBJ1-2, with a possible D match to TRBD1 (5 bases). The length of the CDR3 is 13 residues. Germline values: CDR1 GTSNPN, CDR2 SVGIG (reference sequence). V lost 2 bases and J 7 bases, leaving 14 bases between the germline ends.

The CDR3 region has the DNA TGTGCCAGCAGCCAGGGGGGAGCTGGAAACACCATATATTTT. Translated: CASSQGGAGNTIYF. The chain employs TRBV3-1 (or the pseudogene TRBV3-2) and TRBJ1-3, with TRBD1 as a possible D gene (5 bases). CDR3 size: 14 residues. V dropped 3 bases and J dropped 2 bases, with 8 bases sitting between them. Germline V gene lookup returns CDR1 LGHDT and CDR2 YNNKEL (reference sequence).

CDR3 region: CASSYKYPAGSYEQYF. CDR3 in DNA: TGTGCCAGCAGTTATAAATACCCGGCAGGGTCCTACGAGCAGTACTTC. The chain is built from TRBV6-5 and TRBJ2-7; TRBD1 might be the D (5 bases). Germline assignment: CDR1 MNHEY and CDR2 SVGAGI. V was cut by 3 bases and J by 1 base, with 16 bases left in between. The CDR3 length is 16 residues.

The chain combines TRBV9 with TRBJ1-5, with TRBD1 matching 7 bases. V shed 4 bases and J 6 bases; nucleotides not matched to a gene: 7. This CDR3 region has 14 residues. CDR1 is SGDLS, CDR2 YYNGEE, per germline. Written as DNA, the CDR3 is TGTGCCAGCAGCCCGGGACAGTTTGGTCAGCCCCAGCATTTT. Translating it yields CASSPGQFGQPQHF.

The genes are TRBV27 and TRBJ1-2; D might be TRBD1 (5 bases). With 4 bases removed from V and 0 bases from J, the gap between germline ends came to 9 bases. Germline V gives CDR1 MNHEY, CDR2 SMNVEV (reference sequence). This CDR3 comprises 14 residues. CDR3 DNA: TGTGCCAGCAGTTCCTTACAGGCTAACTATGGCTACACCTTC. Encoded protein: CASSSLQANYGYTF.